A selection of T cell receptor beta chains follows, all from one sample in a study of cytomegalovirus exposure and HLA in healthy donors. The protocol was immunoSEQ multiplex PCR, while the TCRdb copy is restricted to in-frame clones and leaves out a portion. The sample records under 250,000 clones, more than 85% being singletons. Source material: PBMCs. Source of these receptors: a man between 18 and 29 years old in good health and CMV-seropositive. Both conserved end residues are part of each CDR3. Fields, in order: D gene, V gene, clone size, J gene, CDR3 protein, CDR3 DNA. A D gene is named only where the DNA matches it firmly. A clone size is listed for some rows: how often the clone was seen (once, few, many), or a class if it is expanded.

D gene: .; V gene: TRBV4-1; clone size: .; J gene: TRBJ2-1; CDR3 protein: CASSQGGGGILANEQFF; CDR3 DNA: TGCGCCAGCAGCCAAGGGGGCGGCGGGATCTTGGCCAATGAGCAGTTCTTC
D gene: TRBD1; V gene: TRBV27; clone size: .; J gene: TRBJ2-7; CDR3 protein: CASRPTETGYQVQYF; CDR3 DNA: TGTGCCAGCAGACCGACGGAGACAGGGTATCAGGTACAGTACTTC
D gene: TRBD2; V gene: TRBV6-1; clone size: .; J gene: TRBJ2-1; CDR3 protein: CASSGTSGAKSSYNEQFF; CDR3 DNA: TGTGCCAGCAGTGGGACTAGCGGGGCCAAGAGCTCCTACAATGAGCAGTTCTTC
D gene: .; V gene: TRBV18; clone size: .; J gene: TRBJ1-4; CDR3 protein: CASSPDHEKLFF; CDR3 DNA: TGTGCCAGCTCACCGGACCATGAAAAACTGTTTTTT
D gene: .; V gene: TRBV30; clone size: .; J gene: TRBJ1-5; CDR3 protein: CAWSHDYAQPQHF; CDR3 DNA: TGTGCCTGGAGCCACGACTACGCTCAGCCCCAGCATTTT
D gene: TRBD1; V gene: TRBV25-1; clone size: .; J gene: TRBJ2-7; CDR3 protein: CASSDPGQTLYEQYF; CDR3 DNA: TGTGCCAGCAGTGATCCGGGACAGACCCTCTACGAGCAGTACTTC
D gene: .; V gene: TRBV5-4; clone size: .; J gene: TRBJ2-3; CDR3 protein: CASSLGGGSRRDTQYF; CDR3 DNA: TGTGCCAGCAGCTTGGGTGGTGGGAGTAGGAGAGATACGCAGTATTTT
D gene: .; V gene: TRBV27; clone size: .; J gene: TRBJ2-2; CDR3 protein: CASSLRGMNTGELFF; CDR3 DNA: TGTGCCAGCAGTTTACGGGGGATGAACACCGGGGAGCTGTTTTTT
D gene: TRBD1; V gene: TRBV5-1; clone size: once; J gene: TRBJ2-5; CDR3 protein: CASSTSPGGWQETQYF; CDR3 DNA: TGCGCCAGCAGCACTTCACCAGGGGGCTGGCAAGAGACCCAGTACTTC
D gene: .; V gene: TRBV28; clone size: .; J gene: TRBJ2-5; CDR3 protein: CASSSIGIGETQYF; CDR3 DNA: TGTGCCAGCAGTTCCATTGGGATCGGGGAGACCCAGTACTTC
D gene: .; V gene: TRBV30; clone size: .; J gene: TRBJ1-5; CDR3 protein: CAWKETDSNQPQHF; CDR3 DNA: TGTGCCTGGAAAGAGACAGATAGCAATCAGCCCCAGCATTTT
D gene: .; V gene: TRBV11-2; clone size: .; J gene: TRBJ2-4; CDR3 protein: CASSPTVSNRDKNIQYF; CDR3 DNA: TGTGCCAGCAGCCCAACTGTTAGTAATCGGGACAAAAACATTCAGTACTTC
D gene: .; V gene: TRBV14; clone size: few; J gene: TRBJ2-2; CDR3 protein: CASSQARITGELFF; CDR3 DNA: TGTGCCAGCAGCCAAGCCAGAATCACCGGGGAGCTGTTTTTT
D gene: TRBD2; V gene: TRBV30; clone size: .; J gene: TRBJ2-1; CDR3 protein: CAWSGGGLAGAGSYNEQFF; CDR3 DNA: TGTGCCTGGAGTGGAGGAGGGCTAGCGGGAGCCGGCTCCTACAATGAGCAGTTCTTC
D gene: .; V gene: TRBV29-1; clone size: .; J gene: TRBJ2-3; CDR3 protein: CSVAGRHTDTQYF; CDR3 DNA: TGCAGCGTGGCAGGGAGACACACAGATACGCAGTATTTT
D gene: .; V gene: TRBV4-2; clone size: .; J gene: TRBJ2-7; CDR3 protein: CASSQRSYYEQYF; CDR3 DNA: TGTGCCAGCAGCCAAAGGTCATACTACGAGCAGTACTTC
D gene: TRBD1; V gene: TRBV30; clone size: .; J gene: TRBJ2-1; CDR3 protein: CAWKWDSLYNEQFF; CDR3 DNA: TGTGCCTGGAAGTGGGACAGCCTCTACAATGAGCAGTTCTTC
D gene: TRBD1; V gene: TRBV5-1; clone size: .; J gene: TRBJ1-2; CDR3 protein: CASSLDRGDYGYTF; CDR3 DNA: TGCGCCAGCAGCTTGGACAGGGGGGACTATGGCTACACCTTC
D gene: TRBD2; V gene: TRBV19; clone size: .; J gene: TRBJ2-7; CDR3 protein: CASSMGRDESTYEQYF; CDR3 DNA: TGTGCCAGTAGTATGGGGAGGGACGAGAGCACCTACGAGCAGTACTTC
D gene: .; V gene: TRBV18; clone size: .; J gene: TRBJ2-4; CDR3 protein: CASRETLLAKNIQYF; CDR3 DNA: TGTGCCAGCCGAGAAACTCTTCTAGCCAAAAACATTCAGTACTTC
D gene: .; V gene: TRBV9; clone size: .; J gene: TRBJ1-2; CDR3 protein: CASSPTSSDYGYTF; CDR3 DNA: TGTGCCAGCAGCCCAACCAGCTCCGATTATGGCTACACCTTC
D gene: .; V gene: TRBV28; clone size: .; J gene: TRBJ1-1; CDR3 protein: CASIPSAGINTEAFF; CDR3 DNA: TGTGCCAGCATCCCTTCAGCAGGGATAAACACTGAAGCTTTCTTT
D gene: TRBD1; V gene: TRBV29-1; clone size: .; J gene: TRBJ2-1; CDR3 protein: CSGGTGYNEQFF; CDR3 DNA: TGCAGCGGGGGGACAGGGTACAATGAGCAGTTCTTC
D gene: .; V gene: TRBV7-9; clone size: .; J gene: TRBJ1-5; CDR3 protein: CASSTGNQPQHF; CDR3 DNA: TGTGCCAGCAGTACAGGGAATCAGCCCCAGCATTTT
D gene: .; V gene: TRBV28; clone size: .; J gene: TRBJ1-2; CDR3 protein: CASSLPGQTYYGYTF; CDR3 DNA: TGTGCCAGCAGTTTACCCGGACAGACCTACTATGGCTACACCTTC
D gene: .; V gene: TRBV6-6; clone size: .; J gene: TRBJ1-4; CDR3 protein: CASSWALGEKLFF; CDR3 DNA: TGTGCCAGCAGTTGGGCCCTTGGTGAAAAACTGTTTTTT
D gene: .; V gene: TRBV12-5; clone size: few; J gene: TRBJ1-5; CDR3 protein: CASDSNQPQHF; CDR3 DNA: TGTGCTAGTGATTCTAATCAGCCCCAGCATTTT
D gene: .; V gene: TRBV1; clone size: .; J gene: TRBJ1-5; CDR3 protein: CTSSQDLTGARRSNQPQHF; CDR3 DNA: TGCACCAGCAGCCAAGATCTAACAGGGGCCAGGAGGAGCAATCAGCCCCAGCATTTT
D gene: .; V gene: TRBV27; clone size: once; J gene: TRBJ2-7; CDR3 protein: CASSLYGVKGEQYF; CDR3 DNA: TGTGCCAGCAGTTTATATGGGGTAAAGGGCGAGCAGTACTTC
D gene: TRBD2; V gene: TRBV9; clone size: .; J gene: TRBJ2-5; CDR3 protein: CASSVGLAEETQYF; CDR3 DNA: TGTGCCAGCAGCGTAGGTCTAGCGGAAGAGACCCAGTACTTC
D gene: .; V gene: TRBV27; clone size: .; J gene: TRBJ1-1; CDR3 protein: CASSLSWESSTEAFF; CDR3 DNA: TGTGCCAGCAGTTTATCGTGGGAATCAAGCACTGAAGCTTTCTTT